This T cell receptor beta chain appears in the sequencing data of a study of metastatic and nonmetastatic thyroid tumors (dated by TCRdb to 2019 to 2021). Looking at the study overall: Repertoires from peripheral blood and from tumor or nodule tissue samples of malignant and benign thyroid patients were compared.

Points the paper makes about the study in general: TCR beta diversity was reported as significantly higher in malignant tumors than in benign nodules, in both blood and tumor samples.

About this clone itself: Its cognate antigen has yet to be identified. Base qualities are not recorded, but no much larger clone differs from it by a single base.

No treatment had been received by any patient before thyroid surgery. Using T-cell receptor beta sequencing, the study looked back at clinical samples from patients collected from the early 2010s to the late 2010s. Libraries were constructed by PCR. Data came from an Illumina HiSeq 4000. High-throughput sequencing was used to profile the TCR beta-chain CDR3 region of every patient. The original pipeline was this. Drawing on CDR3 differences between clinicopathological groups, the researchers built a classifier meant to tell apart patients with distant-metastatic papillary thyroid cancer. The Shannon index was used to measure repertoire diversity, and the Morisita-Horn index was used to measure how similar tumor and blood repertoires were. TCRdb reworked the public reads: Q25 trimming with fastp, MiXCR clone assembly, productive beta chains retained. TCRdb's processing, not the authors' own work, is the source of the V and J calls. The sample records about 15,000 clones, around 23% of which are singletons. The ten largest clones represent 15% of the sample.

The germline V and J ends show losses of 4 bases and 9 bases respectively, and no gene match explains 0 bases of the junction. The CDR3 runs 12 amino acids, cysteine and phenylalanine included. The kept DNA is CDR3 alone, 36 bases in frame from the first base. The sequence joins TRBV12-3 or TRBV12-4 to TRBJ1-6, with 7 central nucleotides matching TRBD1. The sequence derives from a female donor with papillary thyroid cancer or a benign thyroid nodule (not recorded which). Some clones in this sample may be carry-over from other donors' samples. Specimen: adjacent normal tissue. The CDR3 region reads CASSYRGSPLHF. The nucleotide sequence is TGTGCCAGCAGTTACAGGGGTTCACCCCTCCACTTT.